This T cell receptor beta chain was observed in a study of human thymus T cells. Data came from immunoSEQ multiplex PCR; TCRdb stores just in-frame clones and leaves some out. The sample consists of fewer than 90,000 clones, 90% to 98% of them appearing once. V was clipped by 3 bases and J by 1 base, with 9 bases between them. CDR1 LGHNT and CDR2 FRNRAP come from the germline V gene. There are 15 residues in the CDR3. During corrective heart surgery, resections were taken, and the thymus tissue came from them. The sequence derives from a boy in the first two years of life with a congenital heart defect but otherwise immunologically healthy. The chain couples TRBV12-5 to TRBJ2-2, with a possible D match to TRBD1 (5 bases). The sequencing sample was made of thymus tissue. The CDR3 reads CASGLNGQNTGELFF. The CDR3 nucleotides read TGTGCTAGTGGTTTAAACGGACAGAACACCGGGGAGCTGTTTTTT.